This TCR beta chain was sequenced in a study of shared clonotypes between healthy human individuals. Turning to the study itself: The plates for each donor numbered three CD4 naive, three CD4 memory, two CD8 naive and one CD8 memory.

There are 15 residues in the CDR3. Per germline, CDR1 LNHDA and CDR2 SQIVND (reference sequence). V lost 10 bases and J lost 0, with 16 bases in between. As concerns this clone: The antigen is not known.

General study points: Depth was large, yet rarefaction showed that sorted-subset sequencing was incomplete. Sequencing depth was a factor that was expected to affect clonotype sharing among donors.

Original processing methods: From ImmunoSEQ came sequences covering only the junction and carrying no quality scores, so filtering differed. Method: immunoSEQ multiplex PCR; TCRdb's copy keeps in-frame clones and lacks some. That table supplies the V and J calls and clone size; D and trimming were determined from the DNA. The table lists about 730,000 clones, around 70% of them singletons. The sequence came from a young woman in good health. J is TRBJ1-5 and V is TRBV19; D is uncertain. Source material: memory CD4+ T cells sorted from blood. The sample's subset: CD45RA-negative fraction. The CDR3 region is CATNIPRHSNQPQHF. The CDR3 nucleotides are TGTGCCACCAACATTCCGCGACATAGCAATCAGCCCCAGCATTTT.